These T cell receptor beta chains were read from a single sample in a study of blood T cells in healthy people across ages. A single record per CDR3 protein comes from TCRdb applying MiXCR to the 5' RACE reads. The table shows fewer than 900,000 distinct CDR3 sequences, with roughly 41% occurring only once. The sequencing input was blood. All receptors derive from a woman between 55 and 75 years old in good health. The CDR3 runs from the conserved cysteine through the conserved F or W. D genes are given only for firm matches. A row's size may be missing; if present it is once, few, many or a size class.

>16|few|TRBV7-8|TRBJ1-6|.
CASRHADTPINSPLHF
TGTGCCAGCAGACACGCGGACACTCCTATCAATTCACCCCTCCACTTT
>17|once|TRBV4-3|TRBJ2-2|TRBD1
CASSQDNPRQGAGELFF
TGCGCCAGCAGCCAAGATAACCCGCGACAGGGGGCCGGGGAGCTGTTTTTT
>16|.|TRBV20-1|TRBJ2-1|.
CSARDQRQGLYNEQFF
TGCAGTGCTAGAGATCAGAGACAGGGACTATACAATGAGCAGTTCTTC
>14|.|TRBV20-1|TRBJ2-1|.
CSAREAEDYNEQFF
TGCAGTGCTAGAGAAGCGGAAGATTACAATGAGCAGTTCTTC
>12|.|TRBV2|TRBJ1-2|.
CASSAGKAGYTF
TGTGCCAGCAGTGCAGGGAAGGCTGGCTACACCTTC
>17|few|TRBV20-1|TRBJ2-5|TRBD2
CSAREGLAGQLPRAQYF
TGCAGTGCTAGAGAGGGACTAGCGGGACAGCTCCCTCGGGCCCAGTACTTC
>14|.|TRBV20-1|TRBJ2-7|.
CSASSSAEPYEQYF
TGCAGTGCTAGTTCTAGCGCCGAGCCCTACGAGCAGTACTTC
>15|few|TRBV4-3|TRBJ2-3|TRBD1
CASSQEQGAGDTQYF
TGCGCCAGCAGCCAGGAGCAGGGGGCCGGAGATACGCAGTATTTT
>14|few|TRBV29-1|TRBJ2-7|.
CSVEARGRYNEQYF
TGCAGCGTTGAAGCCCGGGGGAGGTACAATGAGCAGTACTTC
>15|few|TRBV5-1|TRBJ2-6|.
CASSFQQAGANVLTF
TGCGCCAGCAGCTTCCAACAGGCTGGGGCCAACGTCCTGACTTTC
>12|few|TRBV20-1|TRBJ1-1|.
CSARDQEIRAFF
TGCAGTGCTAGAGATCAGGAAATAAGAGCTTTCTTT
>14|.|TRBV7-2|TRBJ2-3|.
CASSLGQLLDTQYF
TGTGCCAGCAGCTTAGGTCAGCTGTTAGATACGCAGTATTTT
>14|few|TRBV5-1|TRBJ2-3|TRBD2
CASSLAAGEDTQYF
TGCGCCAGCAGCTTGGCGGCGGGGGAAGATACGCAGTATTTT
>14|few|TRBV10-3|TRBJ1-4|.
CAISELKDNEKLFF
TGTGCCATCAGTGAGCTGAAGGACAATGAAAAACTGTTTTTT
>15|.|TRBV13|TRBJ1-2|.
CASSLGDSQYGGYTF
TGTGCCAGCAGCTTAGGGGACAGCCAATATGGGGGCTACACCTTC
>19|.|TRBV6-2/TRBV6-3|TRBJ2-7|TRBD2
CASSYATGLAAYPSDEQYF
TGTGCCAGCAGTTACGCCACGGGACTAGCGGCATATCCCTCCGACGAGCAGTACTTC
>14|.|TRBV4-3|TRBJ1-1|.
CASSQSGRNTEAFF
TGCGCCAGCAGCCAGAGTGGCAGGAACACTGAAGCTTTCTTT
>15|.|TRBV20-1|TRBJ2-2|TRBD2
CSARASGTNTGELFF
TGCAGTGCTAGAGCTAGCGGAACCAACACCGGGGAGCTGTTTTTT
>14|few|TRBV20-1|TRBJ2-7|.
CSAPGGESSYEQYF
TGCAGTGCTCCAGGGGGGGAGAGCTCCTACGAGCAGTACTTC
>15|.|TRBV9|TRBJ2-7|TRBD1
CASSAFGTGAYEQYF
TGTGCCAGCAGCGCCTTTGGGACAGGGGCCTACGAGCAGTACTTC
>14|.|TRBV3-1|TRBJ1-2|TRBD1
CASSWGQVNYGYTF
TGTGCCAGCAGCTGGGGACAGGTTAACTATGGCTACACCTTC
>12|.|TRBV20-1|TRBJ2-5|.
CGLIFGQETQYF
TGCGGTCTGATCTTCGGGCAAGAGACCCAGTACTTC
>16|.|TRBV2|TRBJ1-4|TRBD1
CASSSDRDSLNEKLFF
TGTGCCAGCAGCTCGGACAGGGATTCCCTTAATGAAAAACTGTTTTTT
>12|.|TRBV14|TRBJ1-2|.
CASSPSGHGYTF
TGTGCCAGCAGCCCTAGTGGACATGGCTACACCTTC
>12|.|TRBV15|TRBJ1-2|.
CATSAQGYGYTF
TGTGCCACCAGCGCACAGGGTTATGGTTACACCTTC
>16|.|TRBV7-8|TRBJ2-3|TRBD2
CASSALLAGITDTQYF
TGTGCCAGCAGCGCCTTACTAGCGGGCATCACAGATACGCAGTATTTT
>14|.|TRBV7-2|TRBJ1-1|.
CASKAVAMNTEAFF
TGTGCCAGCAAAGCAGTGGCTATGAACACTGAAGCTTTCTTT
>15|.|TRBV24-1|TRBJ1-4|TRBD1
CATSDTGTANEKLFF
TGTGCCACCAGTGATACCGGGACAGCGAATGAAAAACTGTTTTTT
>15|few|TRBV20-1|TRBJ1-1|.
CSAHSGWELNTEAFF
TGCAGTGCTCATTCCGGTTGGGAGTTGAACACTGAAGCTTTCTTT
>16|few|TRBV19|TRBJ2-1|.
CASSANRDNRGNEQFF
TGTGCCAGTAGTGCAAACCGGGACAATAGAGGAAATGAGCAGTTCTTC
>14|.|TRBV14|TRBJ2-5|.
CASSQVPYQETQYF
TGTGCCAGCAGCCAAGTCCCATATCAAGAGACCCAGTACTTC
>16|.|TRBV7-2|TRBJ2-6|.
CASSSQENPGANVLTF
TGTGCCAGCAGCTCCCAGGAAAACCCTGGGGCCAACGTCCTGACTTTC
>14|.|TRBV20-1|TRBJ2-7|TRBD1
CSAPSGQTPYEQYF
TGCAGTGCCCCGTCGGGACAGACACCCTACGAGCAGTACTTC
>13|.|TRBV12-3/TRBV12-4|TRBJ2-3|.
CASSPVNTDTQYF
TGTGCCAGCAGCCCTGTTAACACAGATACGCAGTATTTT
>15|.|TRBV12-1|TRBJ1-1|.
CASSFVAGGNTEAFF
.